The entry that follows covers one T cell receptor beta chain sequence. The CDR3 runs 15 residues. Germline values: CDR1 MDHEN, CDR2 SYDVKM. V was trimmed by 2 bases and J by 2 bases, leaving 11 bases between them. The source of the sample is a study of blood T cell repertoires in COVID-19. Study details: PBMCs, B-cell-depleted T cells, or T cells were the source of the cDNA or gDNA that made up the material.

TCRdb keeps only in-frame clones here, not all; method: immunoSEQ multiplex PCR. The repertoire holds 5,500 to 7,500 clones, with roughly nine tenths as singletons. Sequenced: peripheral blood. The clonotype comes from a human donor in a cohort sampled during active COVID-19. The donor label of this sample is uncertain. The chain carries TRBV28 and TRBJ2-3; possibly TRBD2 for D (6 bases). The chain's CDR3 is CASSLVRGATDTQYF. As DNA, the CDR3 is TGTGCCAGCAGTTTAGTCCGCGGGGCCACAGATACGCAGTATTTT. Full variable domain (rest looked up from reference TRBV28 and TRBJ2-3): DVKVTQSSRYLVKRTGEKVFLECVQDMDHENMFWYRQDPGLGLRLIYFSYDVKMKEKGDIPEGYSVSREKKERFSLILESASTNQTSMYLCASSLVRGATDTQYFGPGTRLTVL.